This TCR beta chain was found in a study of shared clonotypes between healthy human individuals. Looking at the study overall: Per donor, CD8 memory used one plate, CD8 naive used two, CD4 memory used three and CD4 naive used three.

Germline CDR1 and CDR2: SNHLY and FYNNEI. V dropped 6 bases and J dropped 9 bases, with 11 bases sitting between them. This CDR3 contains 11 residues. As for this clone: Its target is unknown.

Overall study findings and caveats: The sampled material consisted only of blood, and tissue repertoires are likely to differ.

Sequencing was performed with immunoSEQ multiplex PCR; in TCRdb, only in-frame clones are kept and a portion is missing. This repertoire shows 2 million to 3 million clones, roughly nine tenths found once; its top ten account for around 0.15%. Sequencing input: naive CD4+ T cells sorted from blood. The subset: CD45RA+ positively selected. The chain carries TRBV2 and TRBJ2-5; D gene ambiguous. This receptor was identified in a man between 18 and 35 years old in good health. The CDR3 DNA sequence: TGTGCCAGCAGGGGGATGGAGCCCCAGTACTTC. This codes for CASRGMEPQYF.